This TCR beta chain was recorded in a study of T cell repertoires in cytomegalovirus infection. MiXCR, run by TCRdb on the reads, gives a single entry per CDR3 protein. This table holds about 830,000 distinct CDR3 sequences, less than 35% found once. Notes on this clonotype: What it recognizes is unknown.

This sequence originates from a human donor in good health (CMV status not recorded). Some clones in this sample may be carry-over from other donors' samples. Sequencing used cultured CD8+ T cells from PBMCs, obtained from culture after CMV antigen stimulation.

The CDR3 DNA sequence: TGTGCCAGCAGTTACTTGGCAGATTCCTACAATGAGCAGTTCTTC. It encodes CASSYLADSYNEQFF. This chain uses TRBV6-6 with TRBJ2-1; D remains unclear. The CDR3 sequence is 15 residues long. Germline V gene data show CDR1 as MNHNY and CDR2 as SVGAGI (reference sequence). Deletions cut 1 base from V and 1 base from J, with 8 bases between.